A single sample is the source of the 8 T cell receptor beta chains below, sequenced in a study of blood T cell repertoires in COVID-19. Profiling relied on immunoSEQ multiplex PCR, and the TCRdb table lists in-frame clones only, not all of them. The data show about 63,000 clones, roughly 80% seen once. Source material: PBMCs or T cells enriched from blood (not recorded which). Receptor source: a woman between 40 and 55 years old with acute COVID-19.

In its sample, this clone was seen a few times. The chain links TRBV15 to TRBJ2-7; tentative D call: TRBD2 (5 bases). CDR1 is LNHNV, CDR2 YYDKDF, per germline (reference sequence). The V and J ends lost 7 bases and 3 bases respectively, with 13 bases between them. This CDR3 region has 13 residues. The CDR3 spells CATMPGLRYEQYV. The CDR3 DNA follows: TGTGCCACCATGCCCGGACTTCGCTACGAGCAGTACGTC.

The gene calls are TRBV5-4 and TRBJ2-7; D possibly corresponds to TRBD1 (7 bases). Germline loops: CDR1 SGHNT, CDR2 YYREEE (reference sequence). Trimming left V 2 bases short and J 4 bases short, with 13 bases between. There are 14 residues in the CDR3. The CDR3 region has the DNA TGTGCCAGCAGCTTCCGGGGGACAGCGTACGAGCAGTACTTC. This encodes CASSFRGTAYEQYF.

The CDR3 nucleotides are TGTGCCAGCAGCTTAGCTGAGGTGGGGGCGGACTATGGCTACACCTTC. As protein: CASSLAEVGADYGYTF. V is TRBV7-6 and J is TRBJ1-2, with D possibly being TRBD1 (6 bases). V dropped 0 bases and J dropped 3 bases, with 14 bases sitting between them. Germline CDR1 SGHVS, CDR2 FNYEAQ. This CDR3 contains 16 residues.

The CDR3 sequence is CASSQDWGEGSEQYF. CDR3 in DNA: TGTGCCAGCAGCCAAGATTGGGGGGAAGGGAGCGAGCAGTACTTC. The V call is TRBV4-2, the J call TRBJ2-7; possibly TRBD2 for D (6 bases). V dropped 0 bases and J dropped 6 bases, with 15 bases sitting between them. The CDR3 is 15 residues long. Germline CDR1 is LGHNA and CDR2 is YNFKEQ.

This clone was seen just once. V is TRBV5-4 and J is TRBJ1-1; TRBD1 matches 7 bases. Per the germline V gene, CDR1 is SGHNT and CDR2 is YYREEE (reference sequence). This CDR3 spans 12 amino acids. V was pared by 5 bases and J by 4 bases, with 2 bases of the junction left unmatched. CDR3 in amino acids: CASRGGGTEAFF. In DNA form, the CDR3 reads TGTGCCAGCAGAGGGGGCGGCACTGAAGCTTTCTTT.

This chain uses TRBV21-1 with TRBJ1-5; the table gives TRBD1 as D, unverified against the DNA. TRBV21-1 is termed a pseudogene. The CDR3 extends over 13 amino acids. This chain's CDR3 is CARGQNSNQPQHF. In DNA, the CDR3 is TGTGCCAGAGGACAGAATAGCAATCAGCCCCAGCATTTT.

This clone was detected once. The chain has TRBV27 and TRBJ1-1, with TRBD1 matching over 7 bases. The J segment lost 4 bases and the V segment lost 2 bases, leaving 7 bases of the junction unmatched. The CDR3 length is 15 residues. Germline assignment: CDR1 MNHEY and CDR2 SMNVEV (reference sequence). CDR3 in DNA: TGTGCCAGCAGTTTAGACGTCAGGGGGACCACTGAAGCTTTCTTT. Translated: CASSLDVRGTTEAFF.

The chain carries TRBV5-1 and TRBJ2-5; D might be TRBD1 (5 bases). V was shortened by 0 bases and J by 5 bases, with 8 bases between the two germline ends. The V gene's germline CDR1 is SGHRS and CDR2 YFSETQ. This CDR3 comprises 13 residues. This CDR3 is CASSLAGKETQYF. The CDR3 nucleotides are TGCGCCAGCAGCTTGGCAGGGAAGGAGACCCAGTACTTC. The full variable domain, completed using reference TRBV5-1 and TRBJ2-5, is KAGVTQTPRYLIKTRGQQVTLSCSPISGHRSVSWYQQTPGQGLQFLFEYFSETQRNKGNFPGRFSGRQFSNSRSEMNVSTLELGDSALYLCASSLAGKETQYFGPGTRLLVL.